The rows below give T cell receptor beta chains drawn from one sample of a study of T cell responses to AZD1222 COVID-19 vaccine. Profiled with immunoSEQ multiplex PCR; TCRdb holds only in-frame clones, not every one. Of roughly 100,000 clones listed, approximately 89% are singletons. Here the sequenced sample was peripheral blood, taken on day 0 of AZD1222 vaccination. The receptors come from an adult in good health. CDR3s include the opening cysteine and the closing phenylalanine or tryptophan. Fields, in order: CDR3 DNA, CDR3 protein, D gene, V gene, clone size, J gene. A D gene is named only where the DNA matches it firmly. For some rows the clone size is stated as once, few or many, or as a class when expanded; others skip it.

cdr3_nt: TGTGCCAGTGCTTATGTGGTTTACGAGCAGTACTTC; cdr3_aa: CASAYVVYEQYF; d_call: NA; v_call: TRBV2; clone_size: few; j_call: TRBJ2-7
cdr3_nt: TGTGCCAGCAGCCTCATGGGTAGCAATCAGCCCCAGCATTTT; cdr3_aa: CASSLMGSNQPQHF; d_call: NA; v_call: TRBV2; clone_size: NA; j_call: TRBJ1-5
cdr3_nt: TGTGCCAGCAGCTTAGCTGGGGGGGCCAACTATGGCTACACCTTC; cdr3_aa: CASSLAGGANYGYTF; d_call: NA; v_call: TRBV7-8; clone_size: NA; j_call: TRBJ1-2
cdr3_nt: TGTGCCAGCAGCGTGCAAGACTATGGCTACACCTTC; cdr3_aa: CASSVQDYGYTF; d_call: NA; v_call: TRBV7-9; clone_size: NA; j_call: TRBJ1-2
cdr3_nt: TGTGCCAGCAGTGAAGAAAGTACAGGGCACACCGGGGAGCTGTTTTTT; cdr3_aa: CASSEESTGHTGELFF; d_call: NA; v_call: TRBV6-1; clone_size: NA; j_call: TRBJ2-2
cdr3_nt: TGTGCCAGCAGCGTACACCGACAGGGGGATGGCCACACCTTC; cdr3_aa: CASSVHRQGDGHTF; d_call: TRBD1; v_call: TRBV9; clone_size: NA; j_call: TRBJ1-2
cdr3_nt: TGTGCCAGTAGTATAGGACTAGGCAATTCGGAGACCCAGTACTTC; cdr3_aa: CASSIGLGNSETQYF; d_call: NA; v_call: TRBV19; clone_size: NA; j_call: TRBJ2-5
cdr3_nt: TGTGCCAGAAACAGAAATAGCAATCAGCCCCAGCATTTT; cdr3_aa: CARNRNSNQPQHF; d_call: NA; v_call: TRBV11-3; clone_size: NA; j_call: TRBJ1-5
cdr3_nt: TGTGCCACCAGTGATACCGGACAGGAAAAGCAGTTCTTC; cdr3_aa: CATSDTGQEKQFF; d_call: TRBD1; v_call: TRBV24-1; clone_size: NA; j_call: TRBJ2-1
cdr3_nt: TGTGCCAGTAGGTTGACAGGGGACGGCACTGAAGCTTTCTTT; cdr3_aa: CASRLTGDGTEAFF; d_call: TRBD1; v_call: TRBV19; clone_size: NA; j_call: TRBJ1-1
cdr3_nt: TGTGCTAGTGGTTTAAGAATGGAGACAGATACGCAGTATTTT; cdr3_aa: CASGLRMETDTQYF; d_call: NA; v_call: TRBV12-5; clone_size: NA; j_call: TRBJ2-3
cdr3_nt: TGTGCCAGCAGTGAGCACAGGGCGAGCACCGGGGAGCTGTTTTTT; cdr3_aa: CASSEHRASTGELFF; d_call: NA; v_call: TRBV2; clone_size: NA; j_call: TRBJ2-2
cdr3_nt: TGCAATGGGGATTTCGAATCCTACGAGCAGTACTTC; cdr3_aa: CNGDFESYEQYF; d_call: NA; v_call: TRBV11-1; clone_size: once; j_call: TRBJ2-7
cdr3_nt: TGTGCCAGCAGCCAGGACCCGAACACAGGGGTTACTAATGAAAAACTGTTTTTT; cdr3_aa: CASSQDPNTGVTNEKLFF; d_call: TRBD1; v_call: TRBV4-2; clone_size: NA; j_call: TRBJ1-4
cdr3_nt: TGTGCCAGCAGTGAATGGCAGAGAATGAACACTGAAGCTTTCTTT; cdr3_aa: CASSEWQRMNTEAFF; d_call: NA; v_call: TRBV2; clone_size: NA; j_call: TRBJ1-1
cdr3_nt: TGTGCCAGCAGTGAAGAAGCCCCAGGTAGGCAGTACTTC; cdr3_aa: CASSEEAPGRQYF; d_call: NA; v_call: TRBV6-1; clone_size: once; j_call: TRBJ2-7
cdr3_nt: TGTGCCAGCAGCTTAGTGGTAGCCCCGGATACGCAGTATTTT; cdr3_aa: CASSLVVAPDTQYF; d_call: NA; v_call: TRBV7-8; clone_size: NA; j_call: TRBJ2-3
cdr3_nt: TGTGCCAGCAGCTTGGCCGCAGGCTTTGGCTACACCTTC; cdr3_aa: CASSLAAGFGYTF; d_call: NA; v_call: TRBV5-6; clone_size: NA; j_call: TRBJ1-2
cdr3_nt: TGTGCCAGCTCAGGCGACAGGGGGCAGGATGGCTACACCTTC; cdr3_aa: CASSGDRGQDGYTF; d_call: TRBD1; v_call: TRBV18; clone_size: NA; j_call: TRBJ1-2
cdr3_nt: TGTGCCTGGAGTGTACGCGGTCAGCCCCAGCATTTT; cdr3_aa: CAWSVRGQPQHF; d_call: NA; v_call: TRBV30; clone_size: NA; j_call: TRBJ1-5
cdr3_nt: TGTGCCATCAGTGTAAACCTCTACAATGAGCAGTTCTTC; cdr3_aa: CAISVNLYNEQFF; d_call: NA; v_call: TRBV10-3; clone_size: NA; j_call: TRBJ2-1
cdr3_nt: TGTGCCAGCAGCCCCCTGAGTATGGGTGGCTACACCTTC; cdr3_aa: CASSPLSMGGYTF; d_call: NA; v_call: TRBV12-3/TRBV12-4; clone_size: NA; j_call: TRBJ1-2
cdr3_nt: TGCGCCAGCAGCTTCCCGGGGGACCAGGGGGCTTTCAGTGAAGCTTTCTTT; cdr3_aa: CASSFPGDQGAFSEAFF; d_call: TRBD1; v_call: TRBV5-1; clone_size: few; j_call: TRBJ1-1
cdr3_nt: TGTGCCAGCAGCCCCGGGACCAACTACAATGAGCAGTTCTTC; cdr3_aa: CASSPGTNYNEQFF; d_call: NA; v_call: TRBV11-2; clone_size: NA; j_call: TRBJ2-1
cdr3_nt: TGTGCCAGCAGCTTAGGCCCCCAACCTAACTATGGCTACACCTTC; cdr3_aa: CASSLGPQPNYGYTF; d_call: NA; v_call: TRBV13; clone_size: NA; j_call: TRBJ1-2
cdr3_nt: TGTGCCAGCTCACCACAACGGACAGGGACTGGAAACACCATATATTTT; cdr3_aa: CASSPQRTGTGNTIYF; d_call: TRBD1; v_call: TRBV18; clone_size: NA; j_call: TRBJ1-3
cdr3_nt: TGTGCCAGCAGGAAACAGGGGGCCGGGACTGAAGCTTTCTTT; cdr3_aa: CASRKQGAGTEAFF; d_call: TRBD1; v_call: TRBV27; clone_size: NA; j_call: TRBJ1-1
cdr3_nt: TGTGCCAGCAGCCCTGGGGGGGCCGGAGGGGAGACCCAGTACTTC; cdr3_aa: CASSPGGAGGETQYF; d_call: NA; v_call: TRBV7-3; clone_size: NA; j_call: TRBJ2-5
cdr3_nt: TGCGCCAGCAGCTTGGTGAGGAGGGAGGGGGCCTCCAAAAACATTCAGTACTTC; cdr3_aa: CASSLVRREGASKNIQYF; d_call: NA; v_call: TRBV5-1; clone_size: NA; j_call: TRBJ2-4
cdr3_nt: TGTGCCAGCAGCCCGTTCCCACTACTTCCTAGTGGGGGGGACTACGAGCAGTACTTC; cdr3_aa: CASSPFPLLPSGGDYEQYF; d_call: TRBD2; v_call: TRBV13; clone_size: NA; j_call: TRBJ2-7
cdr3_nt: TGTGCCAGCAGTTTTTTGGACTCAGATACGCAGTATTTT; cdr3_aa: CASSFLDSDTQYF; d_call: NA; v_call: TRBV12-3/TRBV12-4; clone_size: NA; j_call: TRBJ2-3
cdr3_nt: TGTGCCAGTAGTATAGATCGTGGTGGGGACTCACCCCTCCACTTT; cdr3_aa: CASSIDRGGDSPLHF; d_call: NA; v_call: TRBV19; clone_size: NA; j_call: TRBJ1-6
cdr3_nt: TGCAGCGTGGCCATTGGGAGCTCTGGAAACACCATATATTTT; cdr3_aa: CSVAIGSSGNTIYF; d_call: NA; v_call: TRBV29-1; clone_size: NA; j_call: TRBJ1-3
cdr3_nt: TGTGCCAGCAGCTTAGGGGTGGCAGGCCCCACCGGGGAGCTGTTTTTT; cdr3_aa: CASSLGVAGPTGELFF; d_call: NA; v_call: TRBV7-2; clone_size: NA; j_call: TRBJ2-2
cdr3_nt: TGTGCCAGCAGCCTACGGGCTAATGAAAAACTGTTTTTT; cdr3_aa: CASSLRANEKLFF; d_call: NA; v_call: TRBV3-1/TRBV3-2; clone_size: once; j_call: TRBJ1-4
cdr3_nt: TGTGCCAGCAGCCAAACTCCAGGGACTCCCAGTACCGGGGAGCTGTTTTTT; cdr3_aa: CASSQTPGTPSTGELFF; d_call: NA; v_call: TRBV9; clone_size: NA; j_call: TRBJ2-2
cdr3_nt: TGTGCCAGCGGCATTGGTCGGATCCGTGGGCGGAGAAACACCATATATTTT; cdr3_aa: CASGIGRIRGRRNTIYF; d_call: NA; v_call: TRBV7-3; clone_size: NA; j_call: TRBJ1-3
cdr3_nt: TGTGCCAGCAGCTCCTCGGACAGGGTCTACGAGCAGTACTTC; cdr3_aa: CASSSSDRVYEQYF; d_call: TRBD1; v_call: TRBV13; clone_size: NA; j_call: TRBJ2-7
cdr3_nt: TGTGCCAGCGTGAACACTGAAGCTTTCTTT; cdr3_aa: CASVNTEAFF; d_call: NA; v_call: TRBV28; clone_size: NA; j_call: TRBJ1-1
cdr3_nt: TGTGCCAGCAGCGGGGGTACCTACAATGAGCAGTTCTTC; cdr3_aa: CASSGGTYNEQFF; d_call: NA; v_call: TRBV2; clone_size: NA; j_call: TRBJ2-1